This T cell receptor (beta chain) comes out of a study of TIL therapy for anti-PD-1-resistant metastatic lung cancer (dated by TCRdb to the early 2020s). About the full investigation: Tumors were harvested prior to any PD-1/PD-L1 blockade, after which nivolumab was administered to patients, and lymphodepletion, expanded TIL infusion and IL-2 were given to patients who progressed. Most of the cohort had lung adenocarcinoma, including a few EGFR-mutant tumors and two ALK-rearranged tumors, and half of the patients were either current or former smokers. A median age of roughly 55 years (range about 35-80) and a median tumor PD-L1 proportion score of 6% were recorded among enrolled patients. A median non-synonymous tumor mutation burden of around 1.5 mutations per megabase was determined across the cohort by whole-exome sequencing. T cell receptor beta sequencing of tumor and peripheral blood was used to follow clonotypes across the tumor, the expanded TIL product and serial blood samples. Study-level results and caveats: Infused TIL clonotypes partially replaced the baseline peripheral repertoire then decayed over months, with no apparent association between persistence and response. The study protocol defined all tumor marker inferences as exploratory. The cohort was highly selected, with more treatment-naive, never-smoker and oncogene-addicted patients than typical, limiting generalizability.

The time point tag for this specimen amounts to: pre-treatment sample, taken before nivolumab and TIL therapy. Adults with stage 4 NSCLC were enrolled from late 2017 to January 2020 in a dual-center phase I trial. Samples came from a single-arm, open-label phase I trial of tumor-infiltrating lymphocyte therapy with nivolumab in advanced non-small cell lung cancer. Blood mononuclear cells were isolated from EDTA tubes by Ficoll gradient and were snap-frozen as pellets, and DNA was extracted with a Qiagen mini-prep kit. As concerns this clone: Its antigen target is currently unknown. No much larger clone is present one base from it, and per-base qualities are unavailable.

The CDR3 measures 16 amino acids from cysteine to phenylalanine. Only the CDR3 portion is preserved as DNA: 48 bases, with reading frame beginning at the first base. At the junction V is shortened by 4 bases and J by 0 bases, with 14 bases in between. CDR1 SGHRS and CDR2 YFSETQ were looked up in the germline V gene. Using bias-controlled multiplex PCR with the immunoSEQ v3 hsTCRB kit, the TCR beta CDR3 regions were amplified from genomic DNA. The TCR libraries were sequenced on an Illumina NextSeq 500 to roughly 2 million read pairs for survey level or roughly 5-6.5 million read pairs for deep level. On the study's bioinformatics: Clonality was reported by immunoSEQ Analyzer software, which also assigned V, D and J genes and filtered out non-productive sequences. To compare repertoires between infused TIL and blood, productive Simpson clonality was used along with the Morisita overlap index of productive TRB rearrangements. The absolute count of a clonotype in blood was estimated by multiplying the lymphocyte count by the CD3+ fraction and by the productive frequency of the clone. What TCRdb holds here is the immuneACCESS table cut down to in-frame rearrangements. Part of the clones is not present; checked against another copy, under half of the missing clones reflect an unresolved V gene, and the others are unexplained. The V and J calls and clone size are taken from that table; D and trimming were inferred from the DNA. This sample comprises some 50,000 clones, 79% of them detected only once. Together, the top ten hold approximately 16% of the sample.

The chain couples TRBV5-1 to TRBJ1-3; confidence is insufficient to name the D gene. This receptor was taken from a man between 65 and 85 years old with non-small cell lung cancer. The sample was blood, taken at baseline. CDR3 reads: CASSLPDGTSGNTIYF. In nucleotides, the sequence is TGCGCCAGCAGCCTCCCGGACGGAACCTCTGGAAACACCATATATTTT.